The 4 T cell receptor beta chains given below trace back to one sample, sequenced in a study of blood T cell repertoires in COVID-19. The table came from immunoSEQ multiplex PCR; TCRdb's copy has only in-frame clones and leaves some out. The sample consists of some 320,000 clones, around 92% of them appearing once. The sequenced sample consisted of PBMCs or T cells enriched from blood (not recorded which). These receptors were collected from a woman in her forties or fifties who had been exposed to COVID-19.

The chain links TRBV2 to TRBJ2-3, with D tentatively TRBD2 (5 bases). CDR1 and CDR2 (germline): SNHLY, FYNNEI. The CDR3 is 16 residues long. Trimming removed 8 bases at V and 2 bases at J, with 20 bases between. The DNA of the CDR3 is TGTGCCAGCCGCTCAACTACGGGGATAAACACAGATACGCAGTATTTT. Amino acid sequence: CASRSTTGINTDTQYF.

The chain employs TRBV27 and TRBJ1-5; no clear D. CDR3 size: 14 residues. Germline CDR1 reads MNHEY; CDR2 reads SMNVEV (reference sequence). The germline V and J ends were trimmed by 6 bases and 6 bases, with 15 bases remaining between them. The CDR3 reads CASSQKVGIQPQHF. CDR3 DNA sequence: TGTGCCAGCAGCCAAAAGGTCGGGATTCAGCCCCAGCATTTT.

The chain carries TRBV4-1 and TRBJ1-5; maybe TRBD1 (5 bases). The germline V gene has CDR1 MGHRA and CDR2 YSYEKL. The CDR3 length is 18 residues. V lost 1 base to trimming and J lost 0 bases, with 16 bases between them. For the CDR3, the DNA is TGCGCCAGCAGCCAAGGACGACTAGGGGCCTCTAGCAATCAGCCCCAGCATTTT. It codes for CASSQGRLGASSNQPQHF.

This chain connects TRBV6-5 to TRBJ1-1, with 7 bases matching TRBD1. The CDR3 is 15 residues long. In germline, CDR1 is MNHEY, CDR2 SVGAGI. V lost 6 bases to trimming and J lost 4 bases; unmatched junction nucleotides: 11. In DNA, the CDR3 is TGTGCCAGCAGCTATGCAGGGGGGTTGGGCACTGAAGCTTTCTTT. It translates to CASSYAGGLGTEAFF.